These T cell receptor beta chains were read from a single sample in a study of response to subunit inactivated influenza vaccine. TCRdb fed the RT-PCR reads into MiXCR, producing one record per CDR3 protein. The repertoire holds 650,000 to 800,000 distinct CDR3 sequences, with approximately 15% as singletons. Sequenced material: PBMCs from blood, taken about 14 days before vaccination. The source of these receptors is a man aged 50 or older who received an inactivated influenza vaccine. The CDR3 runs from the conserved cysteine through the conserved F or W. A D gene is named only where the DNA matches it firmly. Size is omitted from some rows. Given values are once, few, many or a class for expanded clones.

clone_size: -; v_call: TRBV19; j_call: TRBJ2-3; d_call: -; cdr3_aa: CASSRGDRSTDTQYF; cdr3_nt: TGTGCCAGTAGTCGCGGGGACCGTAGCACAGATACGCAGTATTTT
clone_size: many; v_call: TRBV19; j_call: TRBJ2-1; d_call: TRBD2; cdr3_aa: CASRGRLAGGFDEQFF; cdr3_nt: TGTGCCAGTAGAGGACGGTTAGCGGGAGGTTTCGATGAGCAGTTCTTC
clone_size: -; v_call: TRBV6-2/TRBV6-3; j_call: TRBJ2-7; d_call: -; cdr3_aa: CASSWDALTYEQYF; cdr3_nt: TGTGCCAGCAGCTGGGACGCGCTTACCTACGAGCAGTACTTC
clone_size: -; v_call: TRBV29-1; j_call: TRBJ2-5; d_call: -; cdr3_aa: CSVENSQETQYF; cdr3_nt: TGCAGCGTTGAAAACAGCCAAGAGACCCAGTACTTC
clone_size: -; v_call: TRBV10-3; j_call: TRBJ2-1; d_call: TRBD2; cdr3_aa: CAIRRSGSYSYNEQFF; cdr3_nt: TGTGCCATCAGACGGAGCGGGAGCTACTCCTACAATGAGCAGTTCTTC
clone_size: -; v_call: TRBV6-2/TRBV6-3; j_call: TRBJ2-1; d_call: TRBD1; cdr3_aa: CASTERQGKFNEQFF; cdr3_nt: TGTGCCAGCACCGAGAGACAGGGTAAATTCAATGAGCAGTTCTTC
clone_size: many; v_call: TRBV28; j_call: TRBJ2-7; d_call: TRBD2; cdr3_aa: CASSSPGTSGSYEQYF; cdr3_nt: TGTGCCAGCAGTTCCCCCGGGACTAGCGGTTCCTACGAGCAGTACTTC
clone_size: few; v_call: TRBV6-5; j_call: TRBJ1-3; d_call: -; cdr3_aa: CASSYSVDIRRNTIYF; cdr3_nt: TGTGCCAGCAGTTACTCTGTGGACATTCGGCGAAACACCATATATTTT
clone_size: few; v_call: TRBV20-1; j_call: TRBJ2-7; d_call: -; cdr3_aa: CSAPDFRQGTDEQYF; cdr3_nt: TGCAGTGCTCCCGACTTTCGGCAGGGGACCGACGAGCAGTACTTC
clone_size: many; v_call: TRBV28; j_call: TRBJ2-1; d_call: -; cdr3_aa: CASSFPLSGALYNEQFF; cdr3_nt: TGTGCCAGCAGTTTCCCCCTCTCGGGCGCCCTCTACAATGAGCAGTTCTTC
clone_size: few; v_call: TRBV6-5; j_call: TRBJ2-1; d_call: TRBD1; cdr3_aa: CASSYSDREVNEQFF; cdr3_nt: TGTGCCAGCAGTTACTCGGACAGGGAGGTCAATGAGCAGTTCTTC
clone_size: few; v_call: TRBV9; j_call: TRBJ2-5; d_call: TRBD2; cdr3_aa: CASSSGLAGRETQYF; cdr3_nt: TGTGCCAGCAGCTCAGGACTAGCGGGAAGAGAGACCCAGTACTTC
clone_size: many; v_call: TRBV5-1; j_call: TRBJ1-5; d_call: -; cdr3_aa: CASSAGTGGSNQPQHF; cdr3_nt: TGCGCCAGCAGCGCAGGGACCGGGGGTAGCAATCAGCCCCAGCATTTT
clone_size: -; v_call: TRBV15; j_call: TRBJ2-5; d_call: TRBD2; cdr3_aa: CATSRELAGETQYF; cdr3_nt: TGTGCCACCAGCAGAGAACTAGCGGGTGAGACCCAGTACTTC
clone_size: few; v_call: TRBV28; j_call: TRBJ2-7; d_call: -; cdr3_aa: CASTAGRSYEQYF; cdr3_nt: TGTGCCAGCACAGCGGGCCGTTCCTACGAGCAGTACTTC
clone_size: -; v_call: TRBV29-1; j_call: TRBJ2-7; d_call: TRBD1; cdr3_aa: CSVASYRDSLTGEQYF; cdr3_nt: TGCAGCGTAGCCTCCTACCGGGACAGCCTCACTGGCGAGCAGTACTTC
clone_size: many; v_call: TRBV9; j_call: TRBJ1-1; d_call: -; cdr3_aa: CASSVAGREAFF; cdr3_nt: TGTGCCAGCAGCGTAGCCGGCAGAGAAGCTTTCTTT
clone_size: few; v_call: TRBV6-1; j_call: TRBJ1-5; d_call: -; cdr3_aa: CAIKGQQSNQPQHF; cdr3_nt: TGTGCCATCAAGGGGCAACAAAGCAATCAGCCCCAGCATTTT
clone_size: -; v_call: TRBV4-3; j_call: TRBJ1-1; d_call: -; cdr3_aa: CASSQDLRGMAAEAFF; cdr3_nt: TGCGCCAGCAGCCAAGACTTACGAGGGATGGCCGCTGAAGCTTTCTTT
clone_size: -; v_call: TRBV20-1; j_call: TRBJ2-3; d_call: TRBD2; cdr3_aa: CSAWGGRGDTADTQYF; cdr3_nt: TGCAGTGCTTGGGGTGGGAGGGGAGATACGGCAGATACGCAGTATTTT